In its sample, the clone carrying this TCR beta chain was seen many times. Its antigen is unknown. TCR beta cDNA libraries included unique molecular identifiers. From roughly 1 to 10 million T cells, 400,000 to 650,000 cDNA molecules were obtained. One entry per CDR3 protein results from TCRdb running MiXCR on the PCR reads. Here the sample spans 250,000 to 300,000 distinct CDR3 sequences, 36% being singletons. V lost 1 base to trimming and J lost 2 bases, with 8 bases between them. This CDR3 is built from 14 residues. Germline loops: CDR1 SGHTA, CDR2 FQGNSA. These data are taken from a study of post-analysis software for immune sequencing data. Study-wide points: In patients, about 5 TRBV segments were more frequent than in controls, with TRBV5-6, TRBV5-1 and TRBV20-1 among them.

The specimen was blood. This clonotype was obtained from a girl aged 5-17 years with multiple sclerosis. The chain recombines TRBV7-2 with TRBJ2-5; the D is unclear. The CDR3 is CASSLELLQETQYF. DNA of the CDR3: TGTGCCAGCAGCTTAGAGTTGTTACAAGAGACCCAGTACTTC.